This T cell receptor beta chain emerged from a study of identical twins. Each CDR3 protein gets one entry after TCRdb re-called the 5' RACE reads with MiXCR. The sample shows around 530,000 distinct CDR3 sequences, about 16% of them seen only once. Trimming shortened V by 6 bases and J by 6 bases, and 18 bases separated the two germline ends. Germline V gene lookup returns CDR1 MDHEN and CDR2 SYDVKM. CDR3 length: 15 amino acids. The sample was also reused in another study, on yellow fever vaccine responses in identical twins. That source reports: Twins' T cell vaccine responses reportedly looked partly convergent, partly personalized.

The receptor comes from a young woman in good health. The sequencing sample was made of CD4+ T cells sorted from blood. The chain combines TRBV28 with TRBJ1-5; D is unresolved. CDR3 DNA sequence: TGTGCCAGCAGCGCGTCAAGGGCAGGCGCTCAGCCCCAGCATTTT. It is translated as CASSASRAGAQPQHF.